This TCR beta chain appears in the sequencing data of a study of blood T cell repertoires in COVID-19. Per the original data handling: From reference gene primer amplification, estimates of nucleated cell counts were derived. Profiled with immunoSEQ multiplex PCR; TCRdb holds only in-frame clones, not every one. For V, J and clone size, that table is used; D and trimming come from the DNA. The sample gives 85,000 to 130,000 clones, about 91% of which show up once; roughly 5.6% is in the top ten. V was cut by 3 bases and J by 2 bases, with 15 bases left in between. Germline V gene sequence: CDR1 SGHTA, CDR2 FQGNSA. This CDR3 spans 16 amino acids.

This chain connects TRBV7-2 to TRBJ2-3, with a possible D match to TRBD2 (5 bases). Sequencing input: peripheral blood. The clonotype comes from a human donor in a cohort sampled during active COVID-19. CDR3 loop: CASSFESGGDTDTQYF. For the CDR3, the DNA is TGTGCCAGCAGCTTCGAAAGCGGAGGTGACACAGATACGCAGTATTTT. The full variable domain, rest sourced from reference TRBV7-2 and TRBJ2-3, is GAGVSQSPSNKVTEKGKDVELRCDPISGHTALYWYRQSLGQGLEFLIYFQGNSAPDKSGLPSDRFSAERTGGSVSTLTIQRTQQEDSAVYLCASSFESGGDTDTQYFGPGTRLTVL.